These 8 T cell receptor beta chains originate from one sample sequenced in a study of blood T cell repertoires in COVID-19 (dated by TCRdb to the early 2020s). The library came from the immunoSEQ multiplex PCR assay. TCRdb carries this immuneACCESS record with in-frame sequences only. Its versions omit some clonotypes, under half of them owing to an unresolved V gene in the studies checked, with the rest unexplained. The sample table shows 35,000 to 55,000 clones, and 82% are seen once. Jointly, the top ten make up roughly 4.4% of the sample. Input material: peripheral blood. These receptors all come from a woman aged 70-85 years with acute or convalescent COVID-19.

This chain joins TRBV5-1 and TRBJ2-2, with 9 positions matching TRBD1. Germline CDR1 and CDR2: SGHRS and YFSETQ. The CDR3 is 13 residues long. Trimming cost V 9 bases and J 6 bases; bases outside gene matches: 6. The CDR3 protein is CATRTGASGELFF. In DNA form, the CDR3 reads TGCGCCACTCGGACAGGGGCATCCGGGGAGCTGTTTTTT.

This clone has just one count. This rearrangement joins TRBV7-9 to TRBJ2-1; 15 nucleotides match TRBD2. V was pared by 0 bases and J by 7 bases, with 4 bases of the junction left unmatched. CDR3 size: 17 residues. The germline V gene encodes CDR1 SEHNR and CDR2 FQNEAQ (reference sequence). In nucleotides, the CDR3 is TGTGCCAGCAGCTTAGCGGGACTAGCGGGAGGTTTTAATGAGCAGTTCTTC. Amino acids: CASSLAGLAGGFNEQFF.

The V gene is TRBV19, the J gene TRBJ2-3, with TRBD1 as a possible D gene (6 bases). Germline V lookup: CDR1 LNHDA, CDR2 SQIVND (reference sequence). The CDR3 extends over 14 amino acids. Trimming left V 6 bases short and J 2 bases short, with 12 bases between. The CDR3 DNA reads as TGTGCCAGTAGAGGACAGCTAAACACAGATACGCAGTATTTT. Translation gives CASRGQLNTDTQYF. Full variable domain (missing parts from reference TRBV19 and TRBJ2-3): DGGITQSPKYLFRKEGQNVTLSCEQNLNHDAMYWYRQDPGQGLRLIYYSQIVNDFQKGDIAEGYSVSREKKESFPLTVTSAQKNPTAFYLCASRGQLNTDTQYFGPGTRLTVL.

The chain employs TRBV6-2 or TRBV6-3 and TRBJ1-6, with D tentatively TRBD1 (6 bases). Germline CDR1 and CDR2: MNHEY and SVGEGT. The CDR3 has 15 residues. V was trimmed by 2 bases and J by 7 bases, leaving 12 bases between them. The CDR3 is CASSYGGAVNSPLHF. The CDR3 nucleotides are TGTGCCAGCAGTTACGGGGGGGCTGTAAATTCACCCCTCCACTTT.

V and J are TRBV5-1 and TRBJ1-2; TRBD1 matches at 8 bases. The CDR3 totals 15 residues. Germline lookup yields CDR1 SGHRS and CDR2 YFSETQ. V shed 0 bases, J shed 1 base, and the junction held 2 bases outside the gene matches. CDR3: CASSLGTGINYGYTF. CDR3 sequence (DNA): TGCGCCAGCAGCTTGGGGACAGGGATTAACTATGGCTACACCTTC.

This chain connects TRBV29-1 to TRBJ2-7; the D gene is possibly TRBD1 (6 bases). CDR3 length: 13 amino acids. CDR1 is SQVTM and CDR2 is ANQGSEA in the germline V gene. V was shortened by 1 base and J by 3 bases, with 10 bases between the two germline ends. The CDR3 nucleotides read TGCAGCGTTGAAGGGGTAGGGGGCTACGAGCAGTACTTC. It yields the protein CSVEGVGGYEQYF.

This chain links TRBV28 with TRBJ2-7; 14 bases map to TRBD2. The CDR3 spans 16 residues. With 7 bases clipped from V and 6 bases from J, the junction kept 11 bases outside the gene matches. Germline V lookup: CDR1 MDHEN, CDR2 SYDVKM. The chain's CDR3 is CASTSPGLAGVGEQYF. CDR3 bases: TGTGCCAGCACTTCTCCGGGACTAGCGGGAGTGGGCGAGCAGTACTTC.

In this sample, this clone turned up a few times. The chain couples TRBV27 to TRBJ2-7, with 12 bases identical to TRBD2. The V gene end was trimmed by 4 bases and the J gene end by 4 bases; junction bases not matched to a gene: 11. The CDR3 spans 17 residues. Germline CDR1 MNHEY, CDR2 SMNVEV (reference sequence). The CDR3 nucleotides read TGTGCCAGCAGTTCACAGGACCGACTAGCGGGAGTGTACGAGCAGTACTTC. This gives the protein CASSSQDRLAGVYEQYF.